This TCR beta chain was obtained from a study of blood T cells in healthy people across ages. Next came a second PCR, run for about 6 to 12 cycles, which used a sample-barcoded 5' primer along with a J-beta primer mix. TCRdb reprocessed the 5' RACE reads with MiXCR, giving one entry per CDR3 protein. The table includes about 1,500,000 distinct CDR3 sequences, 40% to 50% detected once. Overall study findings and caveats: Considered underestimates were the diversity estimates obtained from one million T cells.

There are 17 residues in the CDR3. V gave up 2 bases and J gave up 4 bases; unmatched junction bases: 6. Germline CDR1 reads SGHTA; CDR2 reads FQGNSA. On this clonotype itself: Its target is unknown.

This receptor was taken from a young woman in good health. The sequenced sample was blood. The V and J genes are TRBV7-2 and TRBJ2-1; the match to TRBD2 covers 12 bases. In DNA, the CDR3 is TGTGCCAGCAGCTTAATCCTGACTAGCGGGGGATACAATGAGCAGTTCTTC. It codes for CASSLILTSGGYNEQFF. The full variable domain, completed using reference TRBV7-2 and TRBJ2-1, is GAGVSQSPSNKVTEKGKDVELRCDPISGHTALYWYRQSLGQGLEFLIYFQGNSAPDKSGLPSDRFSAERTGGSVSTLTIQRTQQEDSAVYLCASSLILTSGGYNEQFFGPGTRLTVL.